This T cell receptor (beta chain) was captured in a study of blood T cell repertoires in COVID-19 (TCRdb year 2020). At the level of the whole study: Samples from collaborators originated in the United States, Italy and Spain and spanned both the acute and convalescent phases of COVID-19. The prospective study material was composed of cDNA or gDNA derived from T cells, B-cell-depleted T cells, or PBMCs. The dataset comprised deeply sampled blood TCRbeta repertoires from subjects exposed to, actively infected with, or recovered from COVID-19. The repertoires were released in a freely available public database meant as a resource for research on the immune response to SARS-CoV-2. The samples were drawn from the first 160 participants of the ongoing ImmuneRACE study and from under 1,500 subjects provided by 6 global collaborators. A de-identified subject ID, COVID-19 status, age in years and sex were almost always included in the sample metadata. Where HLA class I and class II types were available, the types were taken from metadata supplied by the sample provider, not from assay-based typing. Overall results and qualifications from the work: The quantity of clinical and demographic metadata differed by source and by participant and was supplied without curation.

TCRbeta CDR3 regions were amplified from genomic DNA by means of the immunoSEQ Assay, a bias-controlled multiplex PCR. On the authors' methods: The number of nucleated cells in each sample was estimated by amplification of reference gene primers within the assay. Sequence reads were collapsed and filtered to measure the absolute abundance of every unique TCRbeta CDR3 rearrangement. For each sample, productive Simpson clonality was calculated as the square root of Simpson's diversity index across productive rearrangements. TCRdb took over this immuneACCESS table, retaining in-frame rearrangements with V and J assigned. Such tables are incomplete; in checked studies, under half of the missing clones stem from an unresolved V gene, and the remainder is unexplained. From that table come the V and J calls and clone size; the DNA was used to work out D and trimming. Across this sample there are 110,000 to 150,000 clones, with roughly 82% seen only once. Of the sample, roughly 10% falls within the top ten clones.

This clone was counted between two and nine times. Which antigen it targets is not known. Base-call qualities are not available, and no considerably larger clone is one nucleotide away. The trim is 7 bases for V and 3 bases for J, with a gap of 12 bases between the germline ends. Spanning cysteine to phenylalanine, the CDR3 consists of 13 amino acids. Just the 39-base CDR3 DNA is kept, in frame starting at base 1. Collaborating institutions collected whole blood in K2EDTA tubes following their own protocols. For TCRbeta analysis, collaborators shipped samples in one of three forms: frozen whole blood, isolated PBMCs, or DNA extracted from either of those sample types.

Input material: peripheral blood. The chain employs TRBV12-3 or TRBV12-4 and TRBJ1-2, and possibly TRBD1, on 5 matching bases. This TCR was recovered from a man in his sixties with active or convalescent COVID-19. The nucleotides are TGTGCCAGCAATCGACAGAGAGACTATGGCTACACCTTC. This translates into CASNRQRDYGYTF.